This T cell receptor beta chain stems from a study of radiation and T cells in renal cell carcinoma. At the level of the study: Nephrectomy followed 15 Gy stereotactic body radiation by 4 weeks. General study results and limits: Pretreatment tumor biopsies were lacking, so baseline clonotypes are unknown. Top tumor clonotypes rose in blood 2 weeks post-radiation, then contracted.

Time point here: blood 2 weeks post-SBRT. The treatment here: 15 Gy SBRT to primary tumor, nephrectomy 4 weeks later. Trimming took 5 bases from V and 3 from J; bases not matched to a gene: 5. The CDR3 is 15 amino acids. Per the germline V gene, CDR1 is MDHEN and CDR2 is SYDVKM. This clone was seen only a few times. The antigen remains undetermined. Profiled with immunoSEQ multiplex PCR; TCRdb holds only in-frame clones, not every one. The sample consists of tens of thousands of clones, 65% to 90% of them appearing once. V and J are TRBV28 and TRBJ2-7; 12 bases are shared with TRBD2. Sequencing used blood, obtained from a patient whose treatment included radiotherapy and nephrectomy. The TCR originated in a woman aged 45-65 years with renal cell carcinoma. The CDR3 nucleotides are TGTGCCAGCAGTCCACCGACTAGCGGGGGCTACGAGCAGTACTTC. The encoded protein is CASSPPTSGGYEQYF.